This T cell receptor beta chain was identified during a study of blood T cell repertoires in COVID-19. The wider study: Some COVID-19 samples were acute and others convalescent; all came from the United States, Italy and Spain. Sources were T cells, B-cell-depleted T cells, or PBMCs; the material itself was cDNA or gDNA.

This CDR3 is 16 amino acids long. J lost 2 bases, V lost 6 bases, and 10 bases had no gene match. The germline gives CDR1 MNHEY, CDR2 SVGEGT. Source study methods: Estimates of nucleated cell counts were drawn from the amplification of reference gene primers. Here immunoSEQ multiplex PCR was the method, and the copy in TCRdb shows in-frame clones only, minus some. The V and J calls and clone size were taken over from that table, and D and trimming were inferred from the DNA. Altogether tens of thousands of clones are present, roughly 80% being singletons, with the ten largest covering roughly 9.7%. The sequence was collected from a human donor in a cohort sampled during active COVID-19. The sequenced sample was peripheral blood. V gene TRBV6-2 or TRBV6-3 combines with J gene TRBJ1-5; 7 bases match TRBD1. DNA of the CDR3: TGTGCCAGCAGCCAGAAAGGGGGCCGGCGCAATCAGCCCCAGCATTTT. It codes for CASSQKGGRRNQPQHF.